The present T cell receptor beta chain was sequenced within a study of blood T cell repertoires in COVID-19. Study as a whole: T cells, B-cell-depleted T cells, or PBMCs provided the cDNA or gDNA that served as material.

In this sample, this clone turned up once. Germline V gene lookup returns CDR1 LGHNA and CDR2 YNFKEQ. CDR3 length: 14 residues. V shed 3 bases and J 4 bases; nucleotides not matched to a gene: 4. In the study's own analysis: Amplification of reference gene primers provided the estimated nucleated cell counts. Assay used: immunoSEQ multiplex PCR; TCRdb lists only in-frame clones, some missing. The DNA gave D and trimming, while V, J and clone size come from that table. The table has about 53,000 clones, approximately 80% seen once. The chain joins TRBV4-2 to TRBJ2-5, with 8 bases identical to TRBD1. The clonotype comes from a human donor in a cohort sampled during active COVID-19. The specimen was peripheral blood. In nucleotides, the CDR3 is TGTGCCAGCAGCCATCTCAGGGGGCCAGAGACCCAGTACTTC. Its translation is CASSHLRGPETQYF.